The present TCR beta chain was sequenced within a study of T-cell memory formation after mild COVID-19. At the level of the study: Clustering of TCRs was largely donor specific. Study findings and constraints: Among contracting clones, CD4+ were mainly CM/EM and CD8+ enriched in EMRA. While clones contracting from day 15 to 85 were balanced between CD4 and CD8, later expanders leaned CD4+. Pre-infection memory held some responding clones, suggesting pre-existing cross-reactive T cells responded.

This clonotype was counted between two and nine times. Its specificity is unknown. Germline CDR1 and CDR2: SQVTM and ANQGSEA. V gave up 5 bases and J gave up 2 bases, with 11 bases separating them. CDR3 length equals 13 residues. TCRdb independently ran MiXCR on the 5' RACE reads; one entry per CDR3 protein. The table lists about 430,000 distinct CDR3 sequences, 20% to 25% of them singletons, with around 8.7% in the top ten. The receptor was isolated from an adult woman who had mild COVID-19 (a few samples of this study predate the infection). Cell type and time point are not known. The sample comprised PBMCs or a T cell subset sorted from them (not recorded which). V and J are TRBV29-1 and TRBJ2-3; D not resolved. The CDR3 DNA reads TGCAGCGTTAGTGTTGTAATCACAGATACGCAGTATTTT. Translated: CSVSVVITDTQYF.